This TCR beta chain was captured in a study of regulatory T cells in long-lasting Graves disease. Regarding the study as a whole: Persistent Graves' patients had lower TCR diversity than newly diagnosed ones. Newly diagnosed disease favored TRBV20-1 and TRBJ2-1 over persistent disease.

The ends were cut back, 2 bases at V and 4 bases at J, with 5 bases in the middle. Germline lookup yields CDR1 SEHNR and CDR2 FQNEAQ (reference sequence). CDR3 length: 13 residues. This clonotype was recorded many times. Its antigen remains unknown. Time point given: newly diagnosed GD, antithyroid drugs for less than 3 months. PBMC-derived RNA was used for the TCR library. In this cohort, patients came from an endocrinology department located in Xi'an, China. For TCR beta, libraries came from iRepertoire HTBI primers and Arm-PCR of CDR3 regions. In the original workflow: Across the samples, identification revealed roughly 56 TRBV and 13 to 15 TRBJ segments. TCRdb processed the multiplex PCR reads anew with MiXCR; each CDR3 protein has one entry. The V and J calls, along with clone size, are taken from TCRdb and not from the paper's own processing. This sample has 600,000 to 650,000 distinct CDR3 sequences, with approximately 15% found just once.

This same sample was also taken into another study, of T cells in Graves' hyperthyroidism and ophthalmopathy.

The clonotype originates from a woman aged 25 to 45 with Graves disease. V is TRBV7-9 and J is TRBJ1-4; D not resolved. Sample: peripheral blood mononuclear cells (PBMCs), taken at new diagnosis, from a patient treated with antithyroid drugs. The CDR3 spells CASSLPSNEKLFF. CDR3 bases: TGTGCCAGCAGCTTACCGAGTAATGAAAAACTGTTTTTT.